The clone carrying this TCR beta chain was counted many times. Unique molecular identifiers were used to barcode this TCRbeta library. A single record per CDR3 protein comes from TCRdb applying MiXCR to the PCR reads. This table holds hundreds of thousands of distinct CDR3 sequences, around 16% found once. The data originate from a study of T-cell reconstitution after alpha-beta-depleted transplantation in children. The CDR3 is made up of 14 amino acids. CDR1 is DFQATT and CDR2 is SNEGSKA in the germline V gene (reference sequence). The V gene lost 3 bases and the J gene lost 4 bases, with 12 bases spanning the gap.

This receptor was obtained from a human donor who donated a stem cell graft to a child with acute myeloid leukemia. This chain links TRBV20-1 with TRBJ2-2; D is possibly TRBD1 (7 bases). This material consisted of PBMCs from the stem cell graft donor, taken from the stem cell graft. CDR3 in amino acids: CSASRGAGTGELFF. CDR3 nucleotide sequence: TGCAGTGCTAGCAGGGGGGCAGGCACCGGGGAGCTGTTTTTT.